This T cell receptor beta chain was captured in a study of T cell responses to AZD1222 COVID-19 vaccine. This clone was picked up one time. The table came from immunoSEQ multiplex PCR; TCRdb's copy has only in-frame clones and leaves some out. Among roughly 180,000 clones listed, about 89% were seen once. The CDR3 has 18 residues. Germline values: CDR1 MNHEY, CDR2 SMNVEV (reference sequence). The J segment lost 4 bases and the V segment lost 3 bases, leaving 12 bases of the junction unmatched. Here the sequenced sample was peripheral blood, taken on day 0 of MenACWY control vaccination. The chain employs TRBV27 and TRBJ2-6; 7 bases are a match to TRBD1. The origin of this receptor is an adult in good health. The CDR3 sequence: CASSFGQASFSGANVLTF. The DNA of the CDR3 is TGTGCCAGCAGTTTTGGACAGGCCAGTTTTTCAGGGGCCAACGTCCTGACTTTC.